This paragraph reports one T cell receptor beta chain. The antigen remains unidentified. V dropped 7 bases and J dropped 1; count of bases not matched to a gene: 18. Per germline, CDR1 GTSNPN and CDR2 SVGIG (reference sequence). CDR3 length: 17 residues. Measured with immunoSEQ multiplex PCR; TCRdb has only the in-frame clones, and not every one. The table includes about 35,000 clones, 65% to 85% detected once. Blood sampling was done at baseline, cycle 4 day 1, and cycle 7 day 1. The data are from a study of OX40 agonist ivuxolimab in advanced cancers. Study-wide points: Low normalized T-cell clonal expansion also characterized some of the nonresponders.

The chain has TRBV30 and TRBJ1-2, with 7 bases matching TRBD1. Sequencing used CD4+ or CD8+ T cells sorted from blood, obtained in a trial of the OX40 agonist ivuxolimab. The origin of this receptor is an adult with an advanced solid tumor such as melanoma, head and neck, liver or kidney cancer. The chain's CDR3 is CASTPGRDRPINYGYTF. The CDR3 DNA reads TGTGCCTCAACGCCGGGCCGGGACAGACCTATTAACTATGGCTACACCTTC.